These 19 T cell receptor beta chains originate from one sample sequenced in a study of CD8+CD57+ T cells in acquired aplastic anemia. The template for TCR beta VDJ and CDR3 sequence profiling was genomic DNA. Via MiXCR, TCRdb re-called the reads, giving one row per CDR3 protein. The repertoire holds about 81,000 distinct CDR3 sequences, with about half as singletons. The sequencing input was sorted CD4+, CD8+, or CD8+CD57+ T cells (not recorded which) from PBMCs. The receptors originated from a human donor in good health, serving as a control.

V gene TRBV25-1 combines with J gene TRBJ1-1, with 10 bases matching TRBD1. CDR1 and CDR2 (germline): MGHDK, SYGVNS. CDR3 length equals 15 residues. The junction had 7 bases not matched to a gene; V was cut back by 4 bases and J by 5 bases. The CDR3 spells CASSGRTGGTTEAFF. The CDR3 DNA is TGTGCCAGCAGTGGTCGGACAGGGGGGACAACTGAAGCTTTCTTT.

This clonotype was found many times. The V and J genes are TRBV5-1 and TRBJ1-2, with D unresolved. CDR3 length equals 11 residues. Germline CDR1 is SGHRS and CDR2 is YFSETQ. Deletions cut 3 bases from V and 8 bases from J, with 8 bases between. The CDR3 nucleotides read TGCGCCAGCAGCTCGTCCGGGGGCTACACCTTC. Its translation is CASSSSGGYTF.

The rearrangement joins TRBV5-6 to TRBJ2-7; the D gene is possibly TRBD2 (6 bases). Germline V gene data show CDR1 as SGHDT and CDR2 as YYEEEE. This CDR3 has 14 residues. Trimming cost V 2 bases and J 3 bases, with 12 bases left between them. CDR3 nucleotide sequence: TGTGCCAGCAGCTTAGGACTACGGGACTACGAGCAGTACTTC. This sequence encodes CASSLGLRDYEQYF.

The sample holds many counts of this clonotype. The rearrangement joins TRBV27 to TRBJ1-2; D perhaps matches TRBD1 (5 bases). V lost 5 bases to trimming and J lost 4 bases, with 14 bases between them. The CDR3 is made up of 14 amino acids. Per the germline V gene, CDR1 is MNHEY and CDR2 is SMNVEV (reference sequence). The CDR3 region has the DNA TGTGCCAGCAGTCAAGACAGTTTCCTCTATGGCTACACCTTC. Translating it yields CASSQDSFLYGYTF.

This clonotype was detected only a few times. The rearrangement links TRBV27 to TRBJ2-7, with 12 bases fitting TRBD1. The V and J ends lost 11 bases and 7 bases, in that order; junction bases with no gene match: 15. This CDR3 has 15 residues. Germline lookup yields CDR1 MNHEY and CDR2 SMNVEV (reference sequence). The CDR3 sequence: CARTDPGQGAGEQYF. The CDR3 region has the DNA TGTGCCCGCACCGACCCGGGACAGGGGGCTGGTGAGCAGTACTTC.

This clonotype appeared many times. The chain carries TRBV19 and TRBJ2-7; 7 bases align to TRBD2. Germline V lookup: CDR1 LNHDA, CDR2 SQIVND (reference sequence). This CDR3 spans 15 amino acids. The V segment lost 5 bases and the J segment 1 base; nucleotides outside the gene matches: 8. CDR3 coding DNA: TGTGCCAGTAGTTCTCTAGCGGACTCGTCCTACGAGCAGTACTTC. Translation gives CASSSLADSSYEQYF.

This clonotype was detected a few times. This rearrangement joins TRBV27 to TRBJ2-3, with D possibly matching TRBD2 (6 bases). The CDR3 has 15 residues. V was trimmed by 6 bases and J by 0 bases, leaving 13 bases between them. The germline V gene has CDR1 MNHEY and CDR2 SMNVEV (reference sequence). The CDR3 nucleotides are TGTGCCAGCAGCCCTGGACTAACAAGCACAGATACGCAGTATTTT. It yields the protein CASSPGLTSTDTQYF.

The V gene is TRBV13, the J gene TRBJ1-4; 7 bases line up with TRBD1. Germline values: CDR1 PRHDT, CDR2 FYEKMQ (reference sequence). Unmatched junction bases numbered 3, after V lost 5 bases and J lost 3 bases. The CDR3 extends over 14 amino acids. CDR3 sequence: CASSLQGSNEKLFF. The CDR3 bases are TGTGCCAGCAGCCTACAGGGGTCTAATGAAAAACTGTTTTTT.

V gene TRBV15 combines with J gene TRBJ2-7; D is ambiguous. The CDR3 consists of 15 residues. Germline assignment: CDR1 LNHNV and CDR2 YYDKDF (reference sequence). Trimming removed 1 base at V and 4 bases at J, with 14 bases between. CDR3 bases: TGTGCCACCAGCAGAGGGGAATCAGGTCGGTACGAGCAGTACTTC. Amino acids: CATSRGESGRYEQYF.

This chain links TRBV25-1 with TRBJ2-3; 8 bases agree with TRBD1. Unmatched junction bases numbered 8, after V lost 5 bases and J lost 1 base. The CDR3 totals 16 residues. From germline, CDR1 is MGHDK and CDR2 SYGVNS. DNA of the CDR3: TGTGCCAGCAGTTTGTCCAGGGGGCTTGGCACAGATACGCAGTATTTT. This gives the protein CASSLSRGLGTDTQYF. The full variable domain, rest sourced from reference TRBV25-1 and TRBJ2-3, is EADIYQTPRYLVIGTGKKITLECSQTMGHDKMYWYQQDPGMELHLIHYSYGVNSTEKGDLSSESTVSRIRTEHFPLTLESARPSHTSQYLCASSLSRGLGTDTQYFGPGTRLTVL.

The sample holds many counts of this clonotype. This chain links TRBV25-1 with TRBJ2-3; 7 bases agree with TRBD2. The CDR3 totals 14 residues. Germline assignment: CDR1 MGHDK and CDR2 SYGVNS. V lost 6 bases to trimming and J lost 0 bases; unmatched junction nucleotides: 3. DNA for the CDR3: TGTGCCAGCAGCACTAGCGCCAGCACAGATACGCAGTATTTT. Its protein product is CASSTSASTDTQYF.

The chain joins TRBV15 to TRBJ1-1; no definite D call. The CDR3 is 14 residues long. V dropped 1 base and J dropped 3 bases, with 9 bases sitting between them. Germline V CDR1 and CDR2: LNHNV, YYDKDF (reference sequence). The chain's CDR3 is CATSRGGVDTEAFF. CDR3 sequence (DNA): TGTGCCACCAGCAGAGGTGGGGTGGACACTGAAGCTTTCTTT.

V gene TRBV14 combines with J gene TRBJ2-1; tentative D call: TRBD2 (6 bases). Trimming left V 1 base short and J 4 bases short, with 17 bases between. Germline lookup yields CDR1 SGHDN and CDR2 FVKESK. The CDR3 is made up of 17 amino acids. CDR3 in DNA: TGTGCCAGCAGCCAAGGTAGCGGAGGTGGGATTTACAATGAGCAGTTCTTC. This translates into CASSQGSGGGIYNEQFF.

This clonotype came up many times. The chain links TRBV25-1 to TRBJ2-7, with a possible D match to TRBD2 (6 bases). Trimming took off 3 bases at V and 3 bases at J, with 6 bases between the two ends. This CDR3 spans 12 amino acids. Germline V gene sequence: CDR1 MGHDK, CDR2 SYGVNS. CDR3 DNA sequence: TGTGCCAGCAGTGACGGGGGCTACGAGCAGTACTTC. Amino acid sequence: CASSDGGYEQYF.

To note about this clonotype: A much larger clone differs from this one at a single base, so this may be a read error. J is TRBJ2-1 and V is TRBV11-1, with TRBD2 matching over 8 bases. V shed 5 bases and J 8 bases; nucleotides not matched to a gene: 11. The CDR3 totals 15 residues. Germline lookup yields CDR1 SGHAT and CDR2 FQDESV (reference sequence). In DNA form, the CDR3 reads TGTGCCAGCAGCCCGTTCGCGGGAGGTAACGATGAGCAGTTCTTC. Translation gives CASSPFAGGNDEQFF.

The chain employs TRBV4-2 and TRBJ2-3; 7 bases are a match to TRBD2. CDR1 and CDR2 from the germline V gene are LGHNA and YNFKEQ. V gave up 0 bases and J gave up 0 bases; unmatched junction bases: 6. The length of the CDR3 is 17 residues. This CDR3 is CASSQDGLGTSTDTQYF. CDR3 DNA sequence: TGTGCCAGCAGCCAAGATGGACTAGGCACTAGCACAGATACGCAGTATTTT.

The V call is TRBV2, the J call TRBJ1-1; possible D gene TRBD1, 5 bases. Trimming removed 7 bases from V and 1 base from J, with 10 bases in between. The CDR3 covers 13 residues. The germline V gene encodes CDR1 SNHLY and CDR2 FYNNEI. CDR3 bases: TGTGCCAGCATGCTGGGGGGGAACACTGAAGCTTTCTTT. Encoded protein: CASMLGGNTEAFF.

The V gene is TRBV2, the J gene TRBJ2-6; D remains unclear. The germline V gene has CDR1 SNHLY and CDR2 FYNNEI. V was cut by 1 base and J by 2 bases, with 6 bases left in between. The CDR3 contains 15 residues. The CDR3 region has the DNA TGTGCCAGCAGTGAAGAGGCAGCTGGGGCCAACGTCCTGACTTTC. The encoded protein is CASSEEAAGANVLTF.

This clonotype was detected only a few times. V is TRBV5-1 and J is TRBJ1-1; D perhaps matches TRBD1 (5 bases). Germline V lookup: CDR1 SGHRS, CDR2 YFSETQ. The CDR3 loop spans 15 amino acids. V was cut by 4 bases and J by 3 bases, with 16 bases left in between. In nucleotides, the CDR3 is TGCGCCAGCAGCCCTTTTGGGGGTGCGGACACTGAAGCTTTCTTT. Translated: CASSPFGGADTEAFF. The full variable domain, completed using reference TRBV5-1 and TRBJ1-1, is KAGVTQTPRYLIKTRGQQVTLSCSPISGHRSVSWYQQTPGQGLQFLFEYFSETQRNKGNFPGRFSGRQFSNSRSEMNVSTLELGDSALYLCASSPFGGADTEAFFGQGTRLTVV.